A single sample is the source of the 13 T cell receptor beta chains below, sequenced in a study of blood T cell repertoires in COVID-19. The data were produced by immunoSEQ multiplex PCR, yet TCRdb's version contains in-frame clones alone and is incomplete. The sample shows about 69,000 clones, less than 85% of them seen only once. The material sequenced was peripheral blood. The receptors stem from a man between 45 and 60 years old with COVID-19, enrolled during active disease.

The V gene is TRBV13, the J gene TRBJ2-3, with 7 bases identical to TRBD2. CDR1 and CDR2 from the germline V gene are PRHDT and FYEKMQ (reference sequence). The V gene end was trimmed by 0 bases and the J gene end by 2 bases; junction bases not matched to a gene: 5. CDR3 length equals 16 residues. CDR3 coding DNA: TGTGCCAGCAGCTTAGGCGGGGGGATCCCCACAGATACGCAGTATTTT. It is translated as CASSLGGGIPTDTQYF.

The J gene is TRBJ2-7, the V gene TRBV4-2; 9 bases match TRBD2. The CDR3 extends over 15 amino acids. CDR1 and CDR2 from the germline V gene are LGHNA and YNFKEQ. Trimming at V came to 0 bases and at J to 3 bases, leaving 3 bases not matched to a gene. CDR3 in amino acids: CASSQDLLAGYEQYF. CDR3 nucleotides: TGTGCCAGCAGCCAAGATCTACTAGCGGGCTACGAGCAGTACTTC.

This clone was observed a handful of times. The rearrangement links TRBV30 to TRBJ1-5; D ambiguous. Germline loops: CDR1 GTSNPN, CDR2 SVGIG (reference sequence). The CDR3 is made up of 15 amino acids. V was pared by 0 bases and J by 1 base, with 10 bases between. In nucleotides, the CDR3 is TGTGCCTGGAGTGTCACGGCGGGGAGCAATCAGCCCCAGCATTTT. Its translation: CAWSVTAGSNQPQHF.

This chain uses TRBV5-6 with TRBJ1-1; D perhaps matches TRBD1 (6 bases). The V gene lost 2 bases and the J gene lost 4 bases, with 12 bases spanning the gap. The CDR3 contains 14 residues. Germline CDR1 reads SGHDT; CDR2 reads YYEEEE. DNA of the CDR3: TGTGCCAGCAGCTTCAGGGGACGGGTCACTGAAGCTTTCTTT. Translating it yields CASSFRGRVTEAFF. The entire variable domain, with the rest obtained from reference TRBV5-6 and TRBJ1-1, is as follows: DAGVTQSPTHLIKTRGQQVTLRCSPKSGHDTVSWYQQALGQGPQFIFQYYEEEERQRGNFPDRFSGHQFPNYSSELNVNALLLGDSALYLCASSFRGRVTEAFFGQGTRLTVV.

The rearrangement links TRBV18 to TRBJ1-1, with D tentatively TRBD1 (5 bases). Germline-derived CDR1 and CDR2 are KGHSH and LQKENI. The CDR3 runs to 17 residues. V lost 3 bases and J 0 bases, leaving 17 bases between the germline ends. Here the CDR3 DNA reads TGTGCCAGCTCACCCCCCGGGGGGAAGTGGATGAACACTGAAGCTTTCTTT. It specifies CASSPPGGKWMNTEAFF. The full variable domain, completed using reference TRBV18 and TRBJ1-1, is NAGVMQNPRHLVRRRGQEARLRCSPMKGHSHVYWYRQLPEEGLKFMVYLQKENIIDESGMPKERFSAEFPKEGPSILRIQQVVRGDSAAYFCASSPPGGKWMNTEAFFGQGTRLTVV.

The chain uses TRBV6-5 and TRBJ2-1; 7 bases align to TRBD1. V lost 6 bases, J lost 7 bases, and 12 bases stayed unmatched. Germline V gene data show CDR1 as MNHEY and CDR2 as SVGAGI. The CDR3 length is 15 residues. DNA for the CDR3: TGTGCCAGCAGCGTCAGGGACAGTTGGACGAATGAGCAGTTCTTC. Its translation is CASSVRDSWTNEQFF.

The CDR3 DNA reads as TGTGCCAGCAGTGACCCTGCACAGACAAACTACGAGCAGTACTTC. Translated: CASSDPAQTNYEQYF. The chain combines TRBV2 with TRBJ2-7, with no clear D. CDR3 size: 15 residues. Deletions cut 3 bases from V and 3 bases from J, with 15 bases between. Germline V gene sequence: CDR1 SNHLY, CDR2 FYNNEI.

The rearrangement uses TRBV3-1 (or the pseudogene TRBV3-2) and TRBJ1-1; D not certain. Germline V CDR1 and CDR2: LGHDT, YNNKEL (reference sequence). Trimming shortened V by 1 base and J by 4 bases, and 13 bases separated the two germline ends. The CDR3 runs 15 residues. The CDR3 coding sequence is TGTGCCAGCAGCCAAGGGGCAGGTAGAAGCACTGAAGCTTTCTTT. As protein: CASSQGAGRSTEAFF.

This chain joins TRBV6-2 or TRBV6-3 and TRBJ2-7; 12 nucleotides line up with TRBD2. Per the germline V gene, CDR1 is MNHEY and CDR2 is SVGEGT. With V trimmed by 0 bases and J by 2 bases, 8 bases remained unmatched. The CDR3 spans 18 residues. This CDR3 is CASSYSASGGVRPYEQYF. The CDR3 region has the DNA TGTGCCAGCAGTTACTCGGCTAGCGGGGGGGTCCGCCCCTACGAGCAGTACTTC.

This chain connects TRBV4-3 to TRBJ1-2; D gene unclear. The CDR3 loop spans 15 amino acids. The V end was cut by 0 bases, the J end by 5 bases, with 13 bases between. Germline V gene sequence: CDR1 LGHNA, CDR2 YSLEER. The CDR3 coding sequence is TGCGCCAGCAGCCAAGATCTCGGCGCGGGATATGGCTACACCTTC. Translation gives CASSQDLGAGYGYTF.

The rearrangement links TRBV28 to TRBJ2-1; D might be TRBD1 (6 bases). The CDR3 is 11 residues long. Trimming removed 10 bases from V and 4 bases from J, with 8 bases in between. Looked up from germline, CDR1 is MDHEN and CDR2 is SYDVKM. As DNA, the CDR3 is TGTGCCACCGACAGGTACAATGAGCAGTTCTTC. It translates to CATDRYNEQFF.

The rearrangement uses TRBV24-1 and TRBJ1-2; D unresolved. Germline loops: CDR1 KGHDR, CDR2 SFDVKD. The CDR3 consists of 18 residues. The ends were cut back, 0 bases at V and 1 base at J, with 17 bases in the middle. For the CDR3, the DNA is TGTGCCACCAGTGATTTGGGTGCCAGGTATCTTTTTAACTATGGCTACACCTTC. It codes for CATSDLGARYLFNYGYTF.

The CDR3: CASSFPDREQFF. CDR3 bases: TGTGCCAGCAGCTTCCCTGACAGGGAGCAGTTCTTC. V usage is TRBV7-9 and J usage is TRBJ2-1, with D perhaps matching TRBD1 (6 bases). This CDR3 spans 12 amino acids. Trimming removed 3 bases at V and 10 bases at J, with 10 bases between. Germline V CDR1 and CDR2: SEHNR, FQNEAQ (reference sequence).